This T cell receptor (beta chain) was recovered during a study of graft-versus-host responses after intestinal transplantation. Trimming stripped 6 bases from V and 4 bases from J, with 16 bases between. Germline V gene sequence: CDR1 MNHEY, CDR2 SMNVEV (reference sequence). The CDR3 sequence is 16 residues long. Sequencing was performed with immunoSEQ multiplex PCR; in TCRdb, only in-frame clones are kept and a portion is missing. Of some 25,000 clones in the sample, over 85% were seen once. This material consisted of PBMCs, taken 30 days after intestinal transplant. The origin of this receptor is a human patient who received an intestinal transplant, so some T cells may come from the graft donor. The chain combines TRBV27 with TRBJ2-6; D gene ambiguous. CDR3 amino acids: CASRALGLGGANVLTF. CDR3 DNA sequence: TGTGCCAGCAGGGCGCTAGGCTTGGGGGGGGCCAACGTCCTGACTTTC.